A selection of T cell receptor beta chains follows, all from one sample in a study of blood T cell repertoires in COVID-19. Generated by immunoSEQ multiplex PCR, the TCRdb table keeps only in-frame clones and is missing some. Here the sample spans 120,000 to 150,000 clones, more than 70% being singletons. Source material: peripheral blood. Receptor source: a human donor in a cohort sampled during active COVID-19. CDR3s include the opening cysteine and the closing phenylalanine or tryptophan. D genes are given only for firm matches. The size of a clone is reported for some rows only, either as once, few or many, or as a class for expanded clones.

TRBV6-2/TRBV6-3	TRBD1	.	TRBJ1-5	TGTGCCAGCAGCGACGTGGGGACAGGGTGGCCCGATCAGCCCCAGCATTTT	CASSDVGTGWPDQPQHF
TRBV7-9	.	.	TRBJ2-1	TGTGCCAGCAGCTTCTATCGTTTGAGCTCCTACAATGAGCAGTTCTTC	CASSFYRLSSYNEQFF
TRBV9	.	.	TRBJ2-2	TGTGCCAGCAGCGTAGGAACAGGGTGGGTGAGGGACACCGGGGAGCTGTTTTTT	CASSVGTGWVRDTGELFF
TRBV7-2	.	.	TRBJ1-5	TGTGCCAGCAGCTTAGGGCAGAATCAGCCCCAGCATTTT	CASSLGQNQPQHF
TRBV27	.	few	TRBJ2-7	TGTGCCAGCAGTCCATGGACTGGCCCCTACGAGCAGTACTTC	CASSPWTGPYEQYF
TRBV6-6	TRBD1	.	TRBJ2-3	TGTGCCAGCAGACGATTCCGGGACAGCTATTCCCGTAATCACCTCACAGATACGCAGTATTTT	CASRRFRDSYSRNHLTDTQYF
TRBV15	TRBD1	.	TRBJ1-6	TGTGCCACCTCAGGGGGAAATTCACCCCTCCACTTT	CATSGGNSPLHF
TRBV4-3	TRBD2	.	TRBJ2-1	TGCGCCAGCAGCCAAGGCCGGCTAGCGGGGGGGCCCGATGAGCAGTTCTTC	CASSQGRLAGGPDEQFF
TRBV5-4	.	.	TRBJ2-3	TGTGCCAGCAGCTTAGGTAGCGGAAGCACAGATACGCAGTATTTT	CASSLGSGSTDTQYF
TRBV7-9	.	.	TRBJ2-7	TGTGCCAGCAGCTTGGGCCCCCACGAGCAGTACTTC	CASSLGPHEQYF
TRBV11-2	.	.	TRBJ2-1	TGTGCCAGCAGCTTAGTCCCCAGGGCTGGGTTCAATGAGCAGTTCTTC	CASSLVPRAGFNEQFF
TRBV9	.	few	TRBJ1-5	TGTGCCAGCAGCGTAGGACAGCTAAATCAGCCCCAGCATTTT	CASSVGQLNQPQHF
TRBV7-2	.	.	TRBJ1-2	TGTGCCAGCAGCCCTAAGCTCGGGGAAGGCTACACCTTC	CASSPKLGEGYTF
TRBV9	.	.	TRBJ2-7	TGTGCCAGCAGCGTAGCCCCAGGGAACTACGAGCAGTACTTC	CASSVAPGNYEQYF
TRBV7-6	.	.	TRBJ1-2	TGTGCCAGCAGCTTATACTCAGGGCCCTATGGCTACACCTTC	CASSLYSGPYGYTF
TRBV6-5	.	.	TRBJ1-1	TGTGCCAGCAGTTACCAGGTTGGCAGAACGAACACTGAAGCTTTCTTT	CASSYQVGRTNTEAFF
TRBV27	.	many	TRBJ2-7	TGTGCCAGCAGTTACCGGGACTCCTCTTCCGACGAGCAGTACTTC	CASSYRDSSSDEQYF
TRBV19	.	.	TRBJ1-5	TGTGCCAGTAGTGCGCAGGGACTCCAGCCCCAGCATTTT	CASSAQGLQPQHF
TRBV6-5	.	.	TRBJ1-1	TGTGCCAGCAGTTACCTCGCTGGGGGGGCGACTGAAGCTTTCTTT	CASSYLAGGATEAFF
TRBV6-5	TRBD1	.	TRBJ2-1	TGTGCCAGCAGCCGGGACAGGGGATACAATGAGCAGTTCTTC	CASSRDRGYNEQFF
TRBV11-2	TRBD1	.	TRBJ1-2	TGTGCCAGCAGCCCGCAACTAACAGGGGGAGAGGGCTACACCTTC	CASSPQLTGGEGYTF
TRBV2	.	.	TRBJ2-3	TGTGCCAGCAGTGGAGGAGGAGGCCCGACGGATACGCAGTATTTT	CASSGGGGPTDTQYF
TRBV13	.	.	TRBJ1-2	TGTGCCAGCAGCTGGGGGGACTATGGCTACACCTTC	CASSWGDYGYTF
TRBV12-3/TRBV12-4	.	.	TRBJ1-1	TGTGCCAGCAGTCCCAGACTATCAGGAGCTTTCTTT	CASSPRLSGAFF
TRBV10-2	.	.	TRBJ2-3	TGCGCCAGCAAAGTCGGAGGCACAGATACGCAGTATTTT	CASKVGGTDTQYF
TRBV4-3	TRBD1	.	TRBJ1-3	TGCGCCAGCAGCCAAGGTCCGGCACAGGGGGCGGGAAACACCATATATTTT	CASSQGPAQGAGNTIYF
TRBV7-2	.	.	TRBJ1-1	TGTGCCAGCAGCTTAGTCAAGGGGGGGTACACTGAAGCTTTCTTT	CASSLVKGGYTEAFF